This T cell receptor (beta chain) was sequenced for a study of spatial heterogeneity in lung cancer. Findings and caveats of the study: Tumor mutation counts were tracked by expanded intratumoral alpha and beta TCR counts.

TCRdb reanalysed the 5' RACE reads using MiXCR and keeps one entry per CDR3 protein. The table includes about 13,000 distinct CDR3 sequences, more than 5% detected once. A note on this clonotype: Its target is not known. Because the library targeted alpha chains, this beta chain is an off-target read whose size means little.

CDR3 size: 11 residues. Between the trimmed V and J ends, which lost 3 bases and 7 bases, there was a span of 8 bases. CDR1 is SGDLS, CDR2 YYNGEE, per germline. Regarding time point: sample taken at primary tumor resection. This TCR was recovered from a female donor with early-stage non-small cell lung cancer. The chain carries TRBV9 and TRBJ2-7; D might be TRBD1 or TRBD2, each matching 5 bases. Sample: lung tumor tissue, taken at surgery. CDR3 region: CASSGGNEQYF. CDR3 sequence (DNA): TGTGCCAGCAGCGGGGGGAATGAGCAGTACTTC.